The 20 T cell receptor beta chains below come from one sample, sequenced in a study of siplizumab effects on memory and regulatory T cells. Some clones are missing from TCRdb's copy, which holds only in-frame ones; the method was immunoSEQ multiplex PCR. Of 90,000 to 110,000 clones in the sample, approximately 90% were seen once. The sequenced sample was Tregs sorted from blood. All receptors come from a human donor in good health.

V gene TRBV29-1 combines with J gene TRBJ1-3; a weak D match, TRBD1 (6 bases). The CDR3 extends over 10 amino acids. CDR1 SQVTM and CDR2 ANQGSEA come from the germline V gene. The CDR3 sequence is CGGLGNTIYF. The CDR3 DNA sequence: TGCGGGGGGCTCGGAAACACCATATATTTT.

The chain links TRBV19 to TRBJ2-5; the D is unclear. This CDR3 spans 13 amino acids. Trimming left V 6 bases short and J 5 bases short, with 13 bases between. Germline CDR1 LNHDA, CDR2 SQIVND (reference sequence). In DNA, the CDR3 is TGTGCCAGTAGCCGCTCCGTAGTGGAGACCCAGTACTTC. Protein sequence: CASSRSVVETQYF.

This clone was seen only once. The chain employs TRBV27 and TRBJ1-5; D is undetermined. The CDR3 contains 14 residues. CDR1 and CDR2 (germline): MNHEY, SMNVEV (reference sequence). V was pared by 5 bases and J by 7 bases, with 15 bases between. The CDR3 is CASSAQTTGQPQHF. The CDR3 nucleotides read TGTGCCAGCAGTGCCCAGACAACTGGGCAGCCCCAGCATTTT.

CDR3 protein: CASRGQGARYGYTF. The CDR3 nucleotides read TGTGCCAGTAGGGGACAGGGAGCTCGGTATGGCTACACCTTC. V and J are TRBV19 and TRBJ1-2; 9 nucleotides line up with TRBD1. Germline trimming cut 6 bases from V and 5 bases from J; bases unmatched to any gene: 7. This CDR3 spans 14 amino acids. Germline values: CDR1 LNHDA, CDR2 SQIVND (reference sequence).

This clone turned up a few times. This chain joins TRBV7-9 and TRBJ1-6; maybe TRBD1 (5 bases). Germline CDR1 and CDR2: SEHNR and FQNEAQ (reference sequence). This CDR3 has 15 amino acids. Trimming stripped 6 bases from V and 7 bases from J, with 16 bases between. This CDR3 is CASRTEPIGNSPLHF. The CDR3 DNA sequence: TGTGCCAGCAGGACAGAACCCATAGGAAATTCACCCCTCCACTTT.

The CDR3 is CASSHTTGGGSGELFF. CDR3 nucleotide sequence: TGTGCCAGCTCACACACGACAGGGGGCGGATCCGGGGAGCTGTTTTTT. This chain uses TRBV18 with TRBJ2-2; 10 nucleotides match TRBD1. The ends lost 4 bases at V and 6 bases at J; junction bases unmatched: 8. This CDR3 is built from 16 residues. Germline V gives CDR1 KGHSH, CDR2 LQKENI.

V and J are TRBV5-4 and TRBJ2-3; tentatively, D is TRBD2 (5 bases). Germline values: CDR1 SGHNT, CDR2 YYREEE (reference sequence). Trimming shortened V by 3 bases and J by 2 bases, and 19 bases separated the two germline ends. The CDR3 runs to 17 residues. For the CDR3, the DNA is TGTGCCAGCAGCTATGGTAGTGTTGGAGGACCCACAGATACGCAGTATTTT. Protein sequence: CASSYGSVGGPTDTQYF.

The chain has TRBV5-1 and TRBJ2-5; 8 nucleotides match TRBD1. The CDR3 totals 15 residues. Germline lookup yields CDR1 SGHRS and CDR2 YFSETQ. Trimming removed 1 base from V and 4 bases from J; junction bases left unmatched: 6. CDR3 coding DNA: TGCGCCAGCAGCTTGTCCGACAGGGGTACAGAGACCCAGTACTTC. This gives the protein CASSLSDRGTETQYF.

The chain employs TRBV7-9 and TRBJ1-4, with D maybe TRBD1 (5 bases). Germline V CDR1 and CDR2: SEHNR, FQNEAQ (reference sequence). Trimming stripped 4 bases from V and 3 bases from J, with 12 bases between. The CDR3 has 15 amino acids. CDR3 DNA sequence: TGTGCCAGCAGCTCCAGGGCGGAGGCTAATGAAAAACTGTTTTTT. Encoded protein: CASSSRAEANEKLFF.

The rearrangement links TRBV6-1 to TRBJ1-5; 8 bases agree with TRBD1. CDR1 and CDR2 (germline): MNHNS, SASEGT. The CDR3 has 14 amino acids. Trimming removed 6 bases from V and 6 bases from J; junction bases left unmatched: 7. The CDR3 spells CASRTGATGQPQHF. The CDR3 DNA sequence: TGTGCCAGCAGGACAGGGGCTACGGGTCAGCCCCAGCATTTT.

V usage is TRBV11-2 and J usage is TRBJ2-1, with a tentative D call TRBD1 (6 bases). V was clipped by 1 base and J by 3 bases, with 7 bases between them. The length of the CDR3 is 14 residues. CDR1 and CDR2 from the germline V gene are SGHAT and FQNNGV. The CDR3 region is CASSLAGVYNEQFF. The CDR3, as DNA: TGTGCCAGCAGCTTAGCAGGGGTCTACAATGAGCAGTTCTTC.

The chain employs TRBV11-2 and TRBJ2-7, with TRBD1 matching over 10 bases. The V and J ends lost 5 bases and 4 bases, in that order; junction bases with no gene match: 8. The germline CDR1 and CDR2 sequences are SGHAT and FQNNGV. The CDR3 is 15 residues long. The CDR3 DNA follows: TGTGCCAGCAGCGGACGGACAGGGGGACAATACGAGCAGTACTTC. This gives the protein CASSGRTGGQYEQYF.

V usage is TRBV6-6 and J usage is TRBJ2-3; weak D call: TRBD1 (5 bases). V was trimmed by 8 bases and J by 1 base, leaving 16 bases between them. This CDR3 contains 15 residues. CDR1 and CDR2 from the germline V gene are MNHNY and SVGAGI (reference sequence). For the CDR3, the DNA is TGTGCCAGCCTAGGCCCAGGGCCGGGCACAGATACGCAGTATTTT. Residues: CASLGPGPGTDTQYF.

In its sample, this clone was seen once. The chain is built from TRBV19 and TRBJ2-1; D is undetermined. Germline V gene lookup returns CDR1 LNHDA and CDR2 SQIVND (reference sequence). V was trimmed by 4 bases and J by 0 bases, leaving 10 bases between them. CDR3 length: 15 residues. The chain's CDR3 is CASSTPASSYNEQFF. In DNA, the CDR3 is TGTGCCAGTAGTACCCCCGCCAGCTCCTACAATGAGCAGTTCTTC.

This clone was detected once. The chain links TRBV25-1 to TRBJ2-3; D perhaps matches TRBD2 (6 bases). The germline gives CDR1 MGHDK, CDR2 SYGVNS. Trimming removed 2 bases from V and 0 bases from J, with 9 bases in between. This CDR3 is 15 amino acids long. Here the CDR3 reads CASSETGVSTDTQYF. CDR3 in DNA: TGTGCCAGCAGTGAAACGGGAGTTAGCACAGATACGCAGTATTTT. Combining the CDR3 with reference TRBV25-1 and TRBJ2-3 gives the whole variable domain EADIYQTPRYLVIGTGKKITLECSQTMGHDKMYWYQQDPGMELHLIHYSYGVNSTEKGDLSSESTVSRIRTEHFPLTLESARPSHTSQYLCASSETGVSTDTQYFGPGTRLTVL.

V is TRBV27 and J is TRBJ2-7, with 9 bases lining up with TRBD1. The germline CDR1 and CDR2 sequences are MNHEY and SMNVEV (reference sequence). The CDR3 totals 12 residues. The ends lost 8 bases at V and 6 bases at J; junction bases unmatched: 5. Written as DNA, the CDR3 is TGTGCCAGCCGGGACAGGGATTTCGAGCAGTACTTC. This encodes CASRDRDFEQYF.

This clone was counted a single time. This chain connects TRBV6-5 to TRBJ2-1; D is unresolved. The germline V gene encodes CDR1 MNHEY and CDR2 SVGAGI. V shed 3 bases and J shed 8 bases, with 11 bases lying between them. The CDR3 is 13 residues long. CDR3 sequence: CASSYRPHDEQFF. CDR3 nucleotides: TGTGCCAGCAGTTATCGGCCTCACGATGAGCAGTTCTTC.

DNA for the CDR3: TGTGCCAGCAGCCCAGACCGACTAGCGGGAGTACGGAATGAGCAGTTCTTC. This translates into CASSPDRLAGVRNEQFF. V usage is TRBV7-3 and J usage is TRBJ2-1, with 12 bases matching TRBD2. The length of the CDR3 is 17 residues. After removal of 5 bases from V and 7 bases from J, the junction contained 12 bases not matched to a gene. Germline CDR1 SGHTA, CDR2 FQGTGA.

J is TRBJ2-7 and V is TRBV7-8, with 11 bases aligning to TRBD1. The CDR3 loop spans 16 amino acids. V dropped 3 bases and J dropped 4; count of bases not matched to a gene: 8. Germline values: CDR1 SGHVS, CDR2 FQNEAQ. Written as DNA, the CDR3 is TGTGCCAGCAGCTTTTATGTTGGGGACAGGGGGTACGAGCAGTACTTC. This gives the protein CASSFYVGDRGYEQYF.

On this clone itself: Other DNA sequences of this sample code for an identical CDR3. This sequence joins TRBV19 and TRBJ1-5; no reliable D call. This CDR3 region has 15 residues. Germline-derived CDR1 and CDR2 are LNHDA and SQIVND (reference sequence). V was cut by 6 bases and J by 1 base, with 13 bases left in between. The CDR3 spells CASSIHLESNQPQHF. CDR3 DNA: TGTGCCAGTAGCATCCATTTAGAAAGCAATCAGCCCCAGCATTTT.